The present entry profiles one T cell receptor beta chain with its context. This specimen comes from a study of blood T cell repertoires in COVID-19. For the study at large: The United States, Italy and Spain supplied acute and convalescent COVID-19 samples.

Germline V gene lookup returns CDR1 MNHEY and CDR2 SMNVEV (reference sequence). V was pared by 2 bases and J by 5 bases, with 16 bases between. This CDR3 region has 15 residues. Sequencing was performed with immunoSEQ multiplex PCR; in TCRdb, only in-frame clones are kept and a portion is missing. This sample has roughly 280,000 clones, with approximately 87% found just once. The sample was peripheral blood. The chain is built from TRBV27 and TRBJ2-7; perhaps TRBD2 as D (6 bases). This receptor was identified in a man in his 60s who had recovered from COVID-19. The CDR3 coding sequence is TGTGCCAGCAGTTTAATCCGGGGGACCCGAAACGAGCAGTACTTC. Its protein is CASSLIRGTRNEQYF.